The 9 T cell receptor beta chains below all came from one sample that was sequenced in a study of CD8 T cells in Susac syndrome (dated 2019 in TCRdb). Library method: the immunoSEQ multiplex PCR assay. RNA was extracted using the RNeasy kit, and roughly 0.45 to 1 microgram was reverse transcribed with random hexamers. Through fastp at Q25 and MiXCR, TCRdb rebuilt clones from the public reads, retaining in-frame beta chains. Here each entry gathers all rows of one CDR3 protein and keeps the most common genes and DNA. This sample holds about 110,000 distinct CDR3 sequences; approximately 96% were observed only once. Under 0.1% of the sample is held by the ten biggest clonotypes. Sequenced input: CD4+ T cells from PBMCs. Receptors originate from a human donor in good health.

This chain uses TRBV5-1 with TRBJ1-2; TRBD1 aligns across 8 bases. With V trimmed by 4 bases and J by 8 bases, 7 bases remained unmatched. Per germline, CDR1 SGHRS and CDR2 YFSETQ. The CDR3 is 13 amino acids. CDR3 DNA sequence: TGCGCCAGCAGCGGATGGACAGGGACCGGCTACACCTTC. Translated: CASSGWTGTGYTF.

CDR3 amino acids: CASSSDRLRDGPGANVLTF. CDR3 DNA: TGTGCCAGCAGCTCCGACAGGTTGCGAGACGGACCTGGGGCCAACGTCCTGACTTTC. The chain couples TRBV7-3 to TRBJ2-6; TRBD1 might be the D (6 bases). The CDR3 contains 19 residues. The germline V and J ends were trimmed by 4 bases and 2 bases, with 21 bases remaining between them. The germline V gene has CDR1 SGHTA and CDR2 FQGTGA.

The rearrangement joins TRBV28 to TRBJ2-5; tentatively, D is TRBD1 (6 bases). V lost 5 bases, J lost 4 bases, and 11 bases lay in between. The V gene's germline CDR1 is MDHEN and CDR2 SYDVKM. CDR3 size: 13 residues. The CDR3 sequence: CASSVQGRETQYF. The DNA for the CDR3 is TGTGCCAGCAGTGTCCAGGGGAGAGAGACCCAGTACTTC.

This chain uses TRBV29-1 with TRBJ2-3; possibly TRBD1 for D (5 bases). Trimming stripped 5 bases from V and 4 bases from J, with 10 bases between. Germline V gene sequence: CDR1 SQVTM, CDR2 ANQGSEA. This CDR3 comprises 12 residues. The CDR3 DNA reads as TGCAGCGTTAGTAGGGGCGCAGATACGCAGTATTTT. Encoded protein: CSVSRGADTQYF.

CDR3 region: CASSGQGNQPQHF. The CDR3 DNA reads TGTGCCAGCAGCGGACAGGGCAATCAGCCCCAGCATTTT. The chain carries TRBV11-2 and TRBJ1-5, with 7 bases matching TRBD1. Germline CDR1 is SGHAT and CDR2 is FQNNGV. The CDR3 is made up of 13 amino acids. Germline trimming cut 5 bases from V and 2 bases from J; bases unmatched to any gene: 0. The full variable domain, its missing parts supplied by reference TRBV11-2 and TRBJ1-5, is EAGVAQSPRYKIIEKRQSVAFWCNPISGHATLYWYQQILGQGPKLLIQFQNNGVVDDSQLPKDRFSAERLKGVDSTLKIQPAKLEDSAVYLCASSGQGNQPQHFGDGTRLSIL.

This rearrangement joins TRBV7-3 to TRBJ1-1; D possibly corresponds to TRBD1 (6 bases). This CDR3 is built from 13 residues. CDR1 and CDR2 from the germline V gene are SGHTA and FQGTGA. Trimming pared 4 bases from V and 2 bases from J, leaving 8 bases between. The CDR3 DNA reads as TGTGCCAGCAGCTGGACAGTTAACACTGAAGCTTTCTTT. Protein: CASSWTVNTEAFF.

The chain uses TRBV13 and TRBJ2-7; tentatively, D is TRBD2 (5 bases). CDR1 is PRHDT, CDR2 FYEKMQ, per germline (reference sequence). The CDR3 length is 14 residues. The V end lost 5 bases, the J end lost 2 bases, and 13 bases lay between the germline ends. CDR3 DNA: TGTGCCAGCAGCAACCGCCGGGGTACCTACGAGCAGTACTTC. Protein: CASSNRRGTYEQYF.

This sequence joins TRBV6-1 and TRBJ1-4; tentative D call: TRBD1 (5 bases). Germline lookup yields CDR1 MNHNS and CDR2 SASEGT. Trimming removed 1 base at V and 0 bases at J, with 9 bases between. The CDR3 contains 16 residues. CDR3 sequence reads: CASSEVQGATNEKLFF. In nucleotides, the CDR3 is TGTGCCAGCAGTGAAGTCCAGGGCGCAACTAATGAAAAACTGTTTTTT.

This chain uses TRBV25-1 with TRBJ2-7; perhaps TRBD1 as D (6 bases). Germline V gives CDR1 MGHDK, CDR2 SYGVNS. The V end was cut by 0 bases, the J end by 6 bases, with 12 bases between. The CDR3 is 14 amino acids. The CDR3 nucleotides read TGTGCCAGCAGTGAATATCCACAGGGTCGCGAGCAGTACTTC. As protein: CASSEYPQGREQYF.